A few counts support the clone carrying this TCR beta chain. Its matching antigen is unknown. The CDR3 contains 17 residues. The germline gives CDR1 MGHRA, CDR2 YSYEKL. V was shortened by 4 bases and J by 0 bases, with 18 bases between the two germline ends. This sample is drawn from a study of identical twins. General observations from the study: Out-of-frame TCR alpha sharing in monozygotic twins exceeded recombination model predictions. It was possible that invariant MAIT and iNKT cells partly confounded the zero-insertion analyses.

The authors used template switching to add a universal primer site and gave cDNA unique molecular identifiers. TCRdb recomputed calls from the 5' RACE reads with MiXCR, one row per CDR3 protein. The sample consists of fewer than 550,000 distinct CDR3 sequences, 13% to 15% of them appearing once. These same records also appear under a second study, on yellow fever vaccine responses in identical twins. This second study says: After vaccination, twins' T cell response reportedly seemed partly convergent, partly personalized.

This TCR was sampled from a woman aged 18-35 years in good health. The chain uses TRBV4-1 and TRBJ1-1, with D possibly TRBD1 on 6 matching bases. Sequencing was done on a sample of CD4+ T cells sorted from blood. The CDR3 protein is CASSPGALRRMNTEAFF. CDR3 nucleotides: TGCGCCAGCAGCCCAGGGGCCCTCCGGAGAATGAACACTGAAGCTTTCTTT.